This TCR beta chain was identified during a study of T cell responses to AZD1222 COVID-19 vaccine. Study observations and caveats: Breadth and depth of Spike-specific TCRs rose after two AZD1222 doses.

About this clone itself: The target antigen is unknown.

This CDR3 is 17 amino acids long. Germline V gene lookup returns CDR1 MNHNY and CDR2 SVGAGI (reference sequence). With V trimmed by 5 bases and J by 7 bases, 11 bases remained unmatched. The assay was immunoSEQ multiplex PCR, and TCRdb's table has in-frame clones only and misses some. The sample yields 110,000 or so clones, approximately 90% seen once. Sample: peripheral blood, taken 28 days after the second AZD1222 dose. The clonotype comes from an adult who received the AZD1222 COVID-19 vaccine. The V gene is TRBV6-6, the J gene TRBJ2-2; 12 bases are shared with TRBD1. The CDR3: CASSPRQGTGGGGELFF. The CDR3 DNA sequence: TGTGCCAGCAGTCCCCGCCAGGGGACAGGGGGCGGCGGGGAGCTGTTTTTT.